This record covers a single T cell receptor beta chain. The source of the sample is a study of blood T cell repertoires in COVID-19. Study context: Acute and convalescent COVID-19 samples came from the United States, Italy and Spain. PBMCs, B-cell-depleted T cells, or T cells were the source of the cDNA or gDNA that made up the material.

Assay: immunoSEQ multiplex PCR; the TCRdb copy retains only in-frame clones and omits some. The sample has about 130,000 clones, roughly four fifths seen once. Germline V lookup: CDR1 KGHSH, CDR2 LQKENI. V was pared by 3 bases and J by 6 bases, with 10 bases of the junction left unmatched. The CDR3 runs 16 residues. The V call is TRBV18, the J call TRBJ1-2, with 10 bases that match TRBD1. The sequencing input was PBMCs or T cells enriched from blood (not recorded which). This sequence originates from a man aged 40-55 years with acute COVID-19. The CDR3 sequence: CASSPLSDRGEHGYTF. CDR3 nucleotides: TGTGCCAGCTCACCCCTATCGGACAGGGGGGAGCATGGCTACACCTTC. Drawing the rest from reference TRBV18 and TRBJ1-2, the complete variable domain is NAGVMQNPRHLVRRRGQEARLRCSPMKGHSHVYWYRQLPEEGLKFMVYLQKENIIDESGMPKERFSAEFPKEGPSILRIQQVVRGDSAAYFCASSPLSDRGEHGYTFGSGTRLTVV.